This record looks at one T cell receptor (beta chain) sequence and its context. The antigen remains undetermined. The sample originates from a study of cytomegalovirus exposure and HLA in healthy donors. Study results and caveats: Most TCRs appeared rarely, but some public TCRs recurred in many donors. Cytomegalovirus status was reportedly diagnosed by the classifier with high sensitivity and specificity.

TCRdb's copy holds only in-frame clones and misses some; the assay was immunoSEQ multiplex PCR. Of some 310,000 clones listed, nearly 90% are singletons. This CDR3 spans 12 amino acids. Germline V CDR1 and CDR2: MNHNY, SVGAGI (reference sequence). Losses at the gene ends were 6 bases for V and 4 bases for J; bases not matched to a gene: 2. The J gene is TRBJ1-2, the V gene TRBV6-6; TRBD1 matches at 7 bases. Sequencing was carried out using PBMCs. The TCR comes from a man aged 30 to 45 in good health and CMV-seronegative. CDR3 DNA: TGTGCCAGCAGCGGGACAGTCTATGGCTACACCTTC. This gives the protein CASSGTVYGYTF.